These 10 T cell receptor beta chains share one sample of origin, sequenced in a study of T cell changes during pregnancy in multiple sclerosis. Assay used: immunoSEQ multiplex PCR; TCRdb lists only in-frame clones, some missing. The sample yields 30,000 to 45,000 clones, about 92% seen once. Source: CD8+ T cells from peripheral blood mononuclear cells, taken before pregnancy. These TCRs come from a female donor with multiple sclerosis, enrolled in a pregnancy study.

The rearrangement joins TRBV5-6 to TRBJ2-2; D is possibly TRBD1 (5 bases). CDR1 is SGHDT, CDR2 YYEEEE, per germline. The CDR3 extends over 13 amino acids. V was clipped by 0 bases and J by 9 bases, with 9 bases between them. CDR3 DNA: TGTGCCAGCAGCTTGGGCAAGGGGTGGGAGCTGTTTTTT. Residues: CASSLGKGWELFF.

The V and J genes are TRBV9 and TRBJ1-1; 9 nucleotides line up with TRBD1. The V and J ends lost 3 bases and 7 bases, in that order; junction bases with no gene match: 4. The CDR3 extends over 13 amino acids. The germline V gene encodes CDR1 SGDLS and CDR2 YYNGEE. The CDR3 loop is CASSGTGGGEAFF. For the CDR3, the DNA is TGTGCCAGCAGCGGTACAGGGGGCGGTGAAGCTTTCTTT.

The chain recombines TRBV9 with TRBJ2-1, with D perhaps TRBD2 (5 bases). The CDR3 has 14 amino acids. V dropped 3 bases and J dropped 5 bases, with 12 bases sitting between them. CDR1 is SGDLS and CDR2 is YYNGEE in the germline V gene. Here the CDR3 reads CASSGGEGHNEQFF. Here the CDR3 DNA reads TGTGCCAGCAGCGGTGGTGAGGGCCACAATGAGCAGTTCTTC.

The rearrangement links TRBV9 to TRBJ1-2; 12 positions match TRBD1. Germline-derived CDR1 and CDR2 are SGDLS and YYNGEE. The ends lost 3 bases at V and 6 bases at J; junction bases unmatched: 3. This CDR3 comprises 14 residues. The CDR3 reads CASSAGTGGDGYTF. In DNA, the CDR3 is TGTGCCAGCAGCGCCGGGACAGGGGGCGATGGCTACACCTTC.

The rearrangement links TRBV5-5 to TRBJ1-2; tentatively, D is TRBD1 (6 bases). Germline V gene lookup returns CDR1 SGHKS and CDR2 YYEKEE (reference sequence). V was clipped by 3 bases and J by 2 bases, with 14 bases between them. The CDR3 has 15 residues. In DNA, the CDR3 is TGTGCCAGCAGCTGGGACCAGGGGCCCAACTATGGCTACACCTTC. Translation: CASSWDQGPNYGYTF.

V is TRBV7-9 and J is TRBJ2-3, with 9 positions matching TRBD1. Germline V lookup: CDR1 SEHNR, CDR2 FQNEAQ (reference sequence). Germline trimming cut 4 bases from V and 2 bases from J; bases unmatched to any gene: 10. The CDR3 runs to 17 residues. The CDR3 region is CASSSPRQGEDTDTQYF. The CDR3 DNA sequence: TGTGCCAGCAGCTCGCCCCGACAGGGGGAAGACACAGATACGCAGTATTTT.

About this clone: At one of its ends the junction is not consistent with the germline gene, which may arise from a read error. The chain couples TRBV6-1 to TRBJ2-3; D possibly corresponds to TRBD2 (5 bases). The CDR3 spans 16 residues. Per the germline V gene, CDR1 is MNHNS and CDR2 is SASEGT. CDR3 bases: TGTGCCGGCAGTGAAGTCCTAGCCGACAGCACAGATACGCAGTATTTT. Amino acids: CAGSEVLADSTDTQYF.

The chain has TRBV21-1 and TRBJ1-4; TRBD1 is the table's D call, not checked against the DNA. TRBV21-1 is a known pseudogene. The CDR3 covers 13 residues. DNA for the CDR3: TGTGCCTCCCGGGACAGGGTTAATGAAAAACTGTTTTTT. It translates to CASRDRVNEKLFF.

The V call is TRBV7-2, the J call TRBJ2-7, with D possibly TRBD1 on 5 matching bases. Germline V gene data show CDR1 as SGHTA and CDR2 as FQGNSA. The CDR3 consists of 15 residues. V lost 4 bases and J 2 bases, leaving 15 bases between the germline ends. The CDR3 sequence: CASSWVADKTYEQYF. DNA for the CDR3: TGTGCCAGCAGCTGGGTGGCGGACAAGACCTACGAGCAGTACTTC.

This CDR3 reads CASSLKEGSEQYF. CDR3 nucleotides: TGTGCCAGCAGCTTAAAGGAGGGAAGCGAGCAGTACTTC. The V gene is TRBV7-3, the J gene TRBJ2-7; weak D call: TRBD2 (6 bases). Germline V gene lookup returns CDR1 SGHTA and CDR2 FQGTGA. Trimming took 1 base from V and 6 from J, leaving 10 bases between them. This CDR3 comprises 13 residues.